A single sample gave rise to the 15 T cell receptor beta chains below, sequenced in a study of CD8+CD57+ T cells in acquired aplastic anemia (dated by TCRdb to the late 2010s). The patients picked for sequencing were ones in whom flow cytometry had shown an expansion of CD8+CD57+ cells. TCRdb names Illumina HiSeq 2000 as the instrument used. Genomic DNA served as template for TCR beta VDJ combination and CDR3 sequence profiling. TCRdb applied fastp at Q25 and MiXCR to the public reads, then kept only in-frame beta chains. Rows are unified per CDR3 protein, each entry keeping the most common DNA and genes. The sample has 150,000 or so distinct CDR3 sequences on record, approximately 44% of them singletons. Of the sample, 2.5% to 4% is held by the ten largest clones. The sample was sorted CD4+, CD8+, or CD8+CD57+ T cells (not recorded which) from PBMCs. The receptors here all came from a human donor with aplastic anemia.

Note on this clonotype: The missing conserved phenylalanine or tryptophan at the end of this CDR3 makes a read error likely. The chain has TRBV6-5 and TRBJ1-2; unclear D gene. This CDR3 is built from 14 residues. Germline V gene lookup returns CDR1 MNHEY and CDR2 SVGAGI. Trimming removed 4 bases at V and 4 bases at J, with 13 bases between. Here the CDR3 reads CASSSYPTSYGYTL. Written as DNA, the CDR3 is TGTGCCAGCAGTTCCTACCCCACCTCCTATGGCTACACCCTC.

The chain links TRBV20-1 to TRBJ2-1; a weak D match, TRBD2 (5 bases). V gave up 6 bases and J gave up 5 bases, with 20 bases separating them. This CDR3 comprises 15 residues. The V gene's germline CDR1 is DFQATT and CDR2 SNEGSKA (reference sequence). The CDR3 DNA reads as TGCAGTGCCGACGCCCTCGGGGAAAATAACAATGAGCAGTTCTTC. Protein product: CSADALGENNNEQFF.

This clonotype was seen more than once but under ten times. This chain connects TRBV29-1 to TRBJ2-7; D remains ambiguous. Trimming removed 4 bases at V and 1 base at J, with 11 bases between. Germline V gene lookup returns CDR1 SQVTM and CDR2 ANQGSEA. This CDR3 comprises 13 residues. CDR3 coding DNA: TGCAGCGTTGTAGCCGGAACGTCCTACGAGCAGTACTTC. It specifies CSVVAGTSYEQYF.

This clonotype occurred many times. J is TRBJ2-5 and V is TRBV5-1, with a weak D call TRBD1 (6 bases). In germline, CDR1 is SGHRS, CDR2 YFSETQ. V was cut by 8 bases and J by 2 bases, with 16 bases left in between. The CDR3 runs 14 residues. The CDR3 DNA reads as TGCGCCAGTTCCCGACAGGCCAATCAAGAGACCCAGTACTTC. Amino acids: CASSRQANQETQYF. Variable domain in full (rest from reference TRBV5-1 and TRBJ2-5): KAGVTQTPRYLIKTRGQQVTLSCSPISGHRSVSWYQQTPGQGLQFLFEYFSETQRNKGNFPGRFSGRQFSNSRSEMNVSTLELGDSALYLCASSRQANQETQYFGPGTRLLVL.

This clonotype has only a few counts. The CDR3 nucleotides are TGTGCCTGGAGTGGGGACAGGGGCGGGAATTCACCCCTCCACTTT. Translating it yields CAWSGDRGGNSPLHF. This chain uses TRBV30 with TRBJ1-6, with 10 bases matching TRBD1. The CDR3 runs 15 residues. The trim removed 1 base at V and 7 bases at J, leaving 4 bases unmatched. Germline V CDR1 and CDR2: GTSNPN, SVGIG (reference sequence).

This clonotype has a count of ten or more. The chain recombines TRBV24-1 with TRBJ1-2; D is ambiguous. V lost 1 base to trimming and J lost 1 base, with 6 bases between them. The germline gives CDR1 KGHDR, CDR2 SFDVKD. The CDR3 is 14 residues long. The chain's CDR3 is CATSDFGINYGYTF. CDR3 DNA sequence: TGTGCCACCAGTGATTTCGGGATTAACTATGGCTACACCTTC.

In the case of this clonotype: Just one base apart from a much larger clone, this may be a read error. V and J are TRBV12-3 or TRBV12-4 and TRBJ2-3, with a possible D match to TRBD2 (5 bases). The CDR3 runs to 14 residues. This CDR3 is CDSGKGGLTDTQYF. The CDR3 bases are TGTGACAGCGGAAAGGGCGGGCTCACAGATACGCAGTATTTT.

This clonotype was picked up a small number of times. V gene TRBV4-2 combines with J gene TRBJ1-1, with a weak D call TRBD1 (5 bases). This CDR3 contains 16 residues. V dropped 1 base and J dropped 4 bases, with 16 bases sitting between them. Germline V gives CDR1 LGHNA, CDR2 YNFKEQ. CDR3 amino acids: CASSQGMVQGCTEAFF. The DNA for the CDR3 is TGTGCCAGCAGCCAAGGCATGGTTCAGGGTTGCACTGAAGCTTTCTTT.

The chain uses TRBV2 and TRBJ1-6; D remains ambiguous. Trimming cost V 6 bases and J 8 bases, with 11 bases left between them. Germline V gene sequence: CDR1 SNHLY, CDR2 FYNNEI. The length of the CDR3 is 13 residues. The CDR3 DNA reads TGTGCCAGCAGCTACACAGCAGATTCACCCCTCCACTTT. Its translation is CASSYTADSPLHF.

The V gene is TRBV7-2, the J gene TRBJ2-5, with D uncertain. CDR3 length: 11 amino acids. Trimming left V 5 bases short and J 1 base short, with 2 bases between. Germline loops: CDR1 SGHTA, CDR2 FQGNSA. The CDR3 sequence is CASSRQETQYF. The CDR3 DNA is TGTGCCAGCAGCCGCCAAGAGACCCAGTACTTC.

The chain recombines TRBV2 with TRBJ1-3; 9 bases agree with TRBD1. J was trimmed by 0 bases and V by 6 bases; bases with no gene match: 15. Germline loops: CDR1 SNHLY, CDR2 FYNNEI. The CDR3 extends over 19 amino acids. The CDR3 coding sequence is TGTGCCAGCAGGGACAGGGGCTCGCTCGGGACCAACTCTGGAAACACCATATATTTT. This gives the protein CASRDRGSLGTNSGNTIYF.

This clonotype showed up just a few times. The V gene is TRBV6-1, the J gene TRBJ2-3; D not resolved. The CDR3 is 15 residues long. Trimming left V 5 bases short and J 2 bases short, with 14 bases between. CDR1 is MNHNS and CDR2 is SASEGT in the germline V gene. In DNA form, the CDR3 reads TGTGCCAGCAGTAAGACTCCGACCTACACAGATACGCAGTATTTT. Protein sequence: CASSKTPTYTDTQYF.

This clonotype was seen a handful of times. The CDR3 DNA reads TGTGCCAGTAGTACTTGGACAGGGGGAGCTAATTCACCCCTCCACTTT. Amino acids: CASSTWTGGANSPLHF. The gene calls are TRBV19 and TRBJ1-6; 10 positions agree with TRBD1. Germline-derived CDR1 and CDR2 are LNHDA and SQIVND (reference sequence). The CDR3 covers 16 residues. Losses at the gene ends were 4 bases for V and 6 bases for J; bases not matched to a gene: 6.

The chain employs TRBV4-3 and TRBJ2-7, with a possible D match to TRBD2 (5 bases). CDR3 length equals 16 residues. Germline CDR1 reads LGHNA; CDR2 reads YSLEER. The V end was cut by 0 bases, the J end by 4 bases, with 16 bases between. Here the CDR3 reads CASSQERSFGEYEQYF. In DNA, the CDR3 is TGCGCCAGCAGCCAAGAACGTTCTTTCGGGGAGTACGAGCAGTACTTC.

This clonotype was seen repeatedly, ten times or more. The V call is TRBV9, the J call TRBJ2-6, with D possibly matching TRBD1 (6 bases). Trimming removed 4 bases at V and 0 bases at J, with 14 bases between. Germline CDR1 is SGDLS and CDR2 is YYNGEE. The CDR3 runs 17 residues. The CDR3, as DNA: TGTGCCAGCAGCAGGGCCGGGACACGCTCTGGGGCCAACGTCCTGACTTTC. Amino acids: CASSRAGTRSGANVLTF.